This TCR beta chain stems from a study of vaccination effects on CD4 cells after COVID-19. Generated by immunoSEQ multiplex PCR, the TCRdb table keeps only in-frame clones and is missing some. The sample contains 55,000 to 90,000 clones, roughly 73% of which appear only once. Comments on this clone: Its antigen is not known.

Expansion of antigen-specific CD4+ T cells with viral peptide pools was carried out by the ViraFEST assay before sequencing. Culture lasted about nine days before CD4+ T cell isolation. Documented for the person is a PCR-confirmed SARS-CoV-2 infection occurring between March and December 2020. Sample: CD4+ T cells from PBMCs cultured with HIV peptides, taken before COVID-19 vaccination. Subset given: HIV-1 Nef peptide pool negative control/reference culture. The TCR originated in a human donor who had a prior SARS-CoV-2 infection.

In DNA, the CDR3 is TGTGCCAGCAGCCCCGCGGACAGGGGCAACGATGGCTACACCTTC. It encodes CASSPADRGNDGYTF. The chain joins TRBV7-9 to TRBJ1-2; 9 positions match TRBD1. J gave up 6 bases and V 5 bases, and 10 bases lay outside the gene matches. The CDR3 is made up of 15 amino acids. From germline, CDR1 is SEHNR and CDR2 FQNEAQ (reference sequence).